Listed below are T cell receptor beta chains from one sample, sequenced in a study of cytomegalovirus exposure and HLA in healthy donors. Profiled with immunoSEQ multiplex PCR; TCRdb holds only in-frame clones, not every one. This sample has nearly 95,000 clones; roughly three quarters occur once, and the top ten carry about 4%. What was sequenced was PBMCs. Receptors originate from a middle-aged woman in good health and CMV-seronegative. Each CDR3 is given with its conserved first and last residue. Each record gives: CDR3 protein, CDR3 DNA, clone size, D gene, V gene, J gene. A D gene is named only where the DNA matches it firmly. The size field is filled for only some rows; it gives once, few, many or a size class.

CDR3aa: CASSPTSGGSQFF
CDR3nt: TGTGCCAGCAGCCCTACTAGCGGGGGATCCCAGTTCTTC
abundance: few
d_gene: TRBD2
v_gene: TRBV7-3
j_gene: TRBJ2-1

CDR3aa: CASSYSSIKGAYEQYF
CDR3nt: TGTGCCAGCAGTTACTCGAGTATTAAGGGGGCCTACGAGCAGTACTTC
abundance: .
d_gene: .
v_gene: TRBV6-5
j_gene: TRBJ2-7

CDR3aa: CASRRGQGVHEQYF
CDR3nt: TGTGCCAGCAGGAGAGGACAGGGGGTCCACGAGCAGTACTTC
abundance: .
d_gene: TRBD1
v_gene: TRBV6-5
j_gene: TRBJ2-7

CDR3aa: CASSPVAGGLKTQYF
CDR3nt: TGTGCCAGCAGCCCTGTAGCGGGGGGGCTTAAGACCCAGTACTTC
abundance: .
d_gene: TRBD2
v_gene: TRBV25-1
j_gene: TRBJ2-5

CDR3aa: CASSGRTTGGTGELFF
CDR3nt: TGTGCCAGCAGTGGAAGGACGACCGGAGGGACCGGGGAGCTGTTTTTT
abundance: .
d_gene: .
v_gene: TRBV2
j_gene: TRBJ2-2

CDR3aa: CASSKQTGGSYEQYF
CDR3nt: TGTGCCAGCAGTAAGCAAACAGGGGGCAGTTACGAGCAGTACTTC
abundance: .
d_gene: TRBD1
v_gene: TRBV28
j_gene: TRBJ2-7

CDR3aa: CASLQSGQGLNQPQHF
CDR3nt: TGTGCCAGTCTCCAGTCGGGGCAGGGACTCAATCAGCCCCAGCATTTT
abundance: .
d_gene: .
v_gene: TRBV28
j_gene: TRBJ1-5

CDR3aa: CASSLDRDEQYF
CDR3nt: TGTGCCAGCAGCTTAGACAGGGACGAGCAGTACTTC
abundance: .
d_gene: .
v_gene: TRBV7-2
j_gene: TRBJ2-7

CDR3aa: CASSGQGHGYTF
CDR3nt: TGTGCCAGCAGCGGACAGGGTCATGGCTACACCTTC
abundance: .
d_gene: TRBD1
v_gene: TRBV9
j_gene: TRBJ1-2

CDR3aa: CASSTTSASGAFF
CDR3nt: TGTGCCAGCAGCACTACAAGTGCATCTGGAGCTTTCTTT
abundance: .
d_gene: .
v_gene: TRBV7-8
j_gene: TRBJ1-1

CDR3aa: CASSLGQNNEQFF
CDR3nt: TGTGCCAGCAGCTTAGGGCAGAACAATGAGCAGTTCTTC
abundance: .
d_gene: .
v_gene: TRBV7-3
j_gene: TRBJ2-1

CDR3aa: CASSPNSDSPLHF
CDR3nt: TGTGCCAGCTCCCCCAACTCGGATTCACCCCTCCACTTT
abundance: .
d_gene: .
v_gene: TRBV18
j_gene: TRBJ1-6

CDR3aa: CASSLPGRDTEAFF
CDR3nt: TGTGCCAGCAGCCTTCCCGGGAGGGACACTGAAGCTTTCTTT
abundance: .
d_gene: .
v_gene: TRBV7-9
j_gene: TRBJ1-1

CDR3aa: CASSFTSANTGELFF
CDR3nt: TGTGCCAGCAGTTTTACCTCGGCGAACACCGGGGAGCTGTTTTTT
abundance: .
d_gene: .
v_gene: TRBV28
j_gene: TRBJ2-2

CDR3aa: CASSLATSSGGSIVETQYF
CDR3nt: TGTGCCAGCAGCTTAGCGACGTCTAGCGGGGGGTCCATCGTGGAGACCCAGTACTTC
abundance: .
d_gene: TRBD2
v_gene: TRBV7-2
j_gene: TRBJ2-5

CDR3aa: CASSQVGGTINTEAFF
CDR3nt: TGTGCCAGCAGCCAAGTGGGAGGAACAATCAACACTGAAGCTTTCTTT
abundance: .
d_gene: .
v_gene: TRBV4-2
j_gene: TRBJ1-1

CDR3aa: CASSPGPTNTEAFF
CDR3nt: TGTGCCAGCAGCCCGGGTCCCACGAACACTGAAGCTTTCTTT
abundance: .
d_gene: .
v_gene: TRBV4-2
j_gene: TRBJ1-1

CDR3aa: CASSNRGLAGATDTQYF
CDR3nt: TGTGCCAGCAGCAATAGAGGGCTAGCGGGGGCCACAGATACGCAGTATTTT
abundance: .
d_gene: TRBD2
v_gene: TRBV7-2
j_gene: TRBJ2-3

CDR3aa: CAWRVTGVRTEAFF
CDR3nt: TGTGCCTGGAGGGTTACAGGGGTTAGAACTGAAGCTTTCTTT
abundance: .
d_gene: TRBD1
v_gene: TRBV30
j_gene: TRBJ1-1

CDR3aa: CASSLREGNQPQNF
CDR3nt: TGTGCCAGCAGCCTCAGGGAGGGGAATCAGCCCCAGAATTTT
abundance: .
d_gene: .
v_gene: TRBV4-2
j_gene: TRBJ1-5

CDR3aa: CASSLIPSLAGAGEQFF
CDR3nt: TGTGCCAGCAGCTTAATTCCGTCGCTAGCGGGGGCGGGTGAGCAGTTCTTC
abundance: .
d_gene: TRBD2
v_gene: TRBV7-2
j_gene: TRBJ2-1

CDR3aa: CATSRDGWQGGTGELFF
CDR3nt: TGTGCCACCAGCAGAGATGGATGGCAGGGAGGTACCGGGGAGCTGTTTTTT
abundance: .
d_gene: .
v_gene: TRBV15
j_gene: TRBJ2-2

CDR3aa: CASSQVGGAILAFF
CDR3nt: TGTGCCAGCAGCCAAGTAGGAGGGGCGATCTTAGCTTTCTTT
abundance: .
d_gene: .
v_gene: TRBV14
j_gene: TRBJ1-1

CDR3aa: CASSLSVGGNYGYTF
CDR3nt: TGTGCCAGCAGCCTATCGGTGGGGGGTAACTATGGCTACACCTTC
abundance: .
d_gene: .
v_gene: TRBV5-4
j_gene: TRBJ1-2

CDR3aa: CASSPGTSSYNEQFF
CDR3nt: TGTGCCAGCAGCCCGGGGACTAGCTCCTACAATGAGCAGTTCTTC
abundance: .
d_gene: TRBD2
v_gene: TRBV5-6
j_gene: TRBJ2-1

CDR3aa: CSVGLAGGDTDTQYF
CDR3nt: TGCAGCGTTGGATTAGCGGGGGGCGACACAGATACGCAGTATTTT
abundance: once
d_gene: TRBD2
v_gene: TRBV29-1
j_gene: TRBJ2-3

CDR3aa: CAISVGGGNTGELFF
CDR3nt: TGTGCCATCAGTGTGGGGGGGGGTAACACCGGGGAGCTGTTTTTT
abundance: .
d_gene: TRBD2
v_gene: TRBV10-3
j_gene: TRBJ2-2

CDR3aa: CASSSEHNTEAFF
CDR3nt: TGTGCCAGCTCGTCAGAACACAACACTGAAGCTTTCTTT
abundance: .
d_gene: .
v_gene: TRBV18
j_gene: TRBJ1-1

CDR3aa: CASSPPGRAHSPLHF
CDR3nt: TGTGCCAGCAGCCCCCCCGGCAGGGCCCATTCACCCCTCCACTTT
abundance: few
d_gene: .
v_gene: TRBV7-8
j_gene: TRBJ1-6

CDR3aa: CASSSGFSNQPQHF
CDR3nt: TGTGCCAGCAGTTCGGGGTTCAGCAATCAGCCCCAGCATTTT
abundance: .
d_gene: .
v_gene: TRBV27
j_gene: TRBJ1-5

CDR3aa: CASSRDTQYF
CDR3nt: TGTGCCAGTTCCAGGGATACGCAGTATTTT
abundance: .
d_gene: .
v_gene: TRBV28
j_gene: TRBJ2-3

CDR3aa: CASSANTGDYGYTF
CDR3nt: TGTGCCAGCAGCGCCAACACAGGAGACTATGGCTACACCTTC
abundance: .
d_gene: .
v_gene: TRBV7-9
j_gene: TRBJ1-2